This T cell receptor beta chain was observed in a study of cytomegalovirus exposure and HLA in healthy donors. Concerning this clone: Its antigen is still unknown.

Whole-study findings and limits: Productive rates of about 90% or about 30% were seen for most TCR beta V segments in an earlier analysis. In a later analysis, the majority of CMV-associated beta chains seemingly showed HLA restriction. Sequencing likely generated an artifact that appeared as a cluster of highly shared sequence variants.

The PCR made use of 60 Vbeta and 13 Jbeta primers. The repertoire was sequenced with immunoSEQ multiplex PCR; TCRdb's copy has only in-frame clones and lacks some. There are some 150,000 clones in the sample; approximately 85% occur only once, and around a tenth lies in the top ten. The trim removed 6 bases at V and 6 bases at J, leaving 9 bases unmatched. The germline gives CDR1 ENHRY, CDR2 SYGVKD. This CDR3 is 14 amino acids long. Healthy bone marrow donors formed the donor group. V usage is TRBV10-3 and J usage is TRBJ2-7, with TRBD2 matching over 9 bases. The sequenced sample was PBMCs. This sequence was found in a man over 45 in good health and CMV-seropositive. CDR3 protein: CAIRVSGSRSEQYF. The CDR3 nucleotides are TGTGCCATCAGAGTTAGCGGGAGCCGTTCCGAGCAGTACTTC.